This section outlines one T cell receptor beta chain sequence together with its context. Its recognized antigen is unknown. No quality values exist for individual bases; no much larger clone is one base distant. The time point label, as the study defines it: baseline before first vaccination. Vaccinee samples came from UK trials COV001 and COV002, including a single-blind randomized controlled phase 2/3 trial of AZD1222 (ChAdOx1 nCoV-19) in healthy adults. Trial participant PBMC samples were collected at day 0 and day 28 after the second dose for TCRbeta chain sequencing. This sample was included in a study of T cell responses to AZD1222 COVID-19 vaccine (dated by TCRdb to the early 2020s). In the study overall: AZD1222 recipients given second doses at about 4 weeks or at about 12 weeks were pooled, since spike-specific TCR depth and breadth were not found to differ between the two schedules. TCR sequencing was performed for roughly 250 trial participants, of whom about 200 were given two doses of AZD1222 and approximately 25 were given two doses of MenACWY control vaccine. Trial participants were enrolled by age into subgroups of 18-55, 56-69 and 70-plus years, and about 150, 27 and 61 TCR-sequenced participants, respectively, were included in these subgroups.

The CDR3 regions of human TCRbeta chains were subjected to immunosequencing. On the study's bioinformatics: Repertoire TCRs were matched against a reference library of SARS-CoV-2-specific TCRs generated with the MIRA antigen-specificity platform. Breadth was defined as the fraction of unique TCRs that were SARS-CoV-2-associated. Depth was defined as the fraction of total T cells that were SARS-CoV-2-associated. Using the MIRA data, each spike-specific TCR was assigned both to the spike region to which the TCR was reactive and to a CD4 or CD8 class. Log10-transformed breadth and depth values were compared by one-way ANOVA with Sidak's multiple comparisons tests. TCRdb carries this immuneACCESS record with in-frame sequences only. Its versions omit some clonotypes, under half of them owing to an unresolved V gene in the studies checked, with the rest unexplained. Clone size and V and J calls were adopted from that table, with D and trimming inferred from the DNA. The sample table shows tens of thousands of clones, and 85% to 90% are seen once. Jointly, the top ten make up roughly 7% of the sample.

V is cut by 0 bases and J by 6 bases, and the space between the germline ends is 18 bases. The germline V gene yields MNHNS for CDR1 and SASEGT for CDR2. The CDR3 runs 17 residues from the cysteine to the phenylalanine. The entry retains the CDR3 DNA only, 51 bases that are in frame from base 1. The investigation overall reported the following: Because no samples from the day 14 peak response were available, repertoires could be characterized only after the peak T cell response. Conclusions about previously exposed vaccinees are limited, since just a handful of AZD1222 recipients were seropositive for SARS-CoV-2 at baseline. The vaccine-associated CD4 TCRs covered the entire spike protein, and the dominant responses fell in regions 160-218 and 743-854. In the small 56-69-year group, the increase in depth fell short of significance, most likely because of low power. After two AZD1222 doses, spike-specific TCR breadth and depth were significantly higher than at day 0 and than in MenACWY recipients. Reportedly, almost half of the unique spike-specific TCRs recognized epitopes lying outside the regions that are mutated in the B.1.351 and B.1.1.7 variants. Participants were mostly white British, with more females than males. The authors suggested clonal diversity may have been underestimated.

The specimen was peripheral blood, collected on day 0 of AZD1222 vaccination. The V gene is TRBV6-1 and the J gene is TRBJ2-1; the D gene assignment is perhaps TRBD1 or TRBD2, with each matching 7 bases. The sequence came from an adult in good health. The CDR3 reads as follows: CASSEASGGGPSNEQFF. The DNA reads TGTGCCAGCAGTGAAGCCTCAGGGGGGGGACCCTCCAATGAGCAGTTCTTC.